This T cell receptor (beta chain) was identified during a study of blood T cells in healthy people across ages. Primers used in a second PCR of about 7 to 11 cycles were a sample-barcoded 5' primer and a J-beta primer mix. TCRdb redid the calling of the 5' RACE reads with MiXCR, one entry per CDR3 protein. This table holds roughly 700,000 distinct CDR3 sequences, more than 40% found once. Remarks on this clonotype: The antigen is undetermined.

The study drew donors from healthy Caucasian individuals in Russia aged 6 to 90. Samples had at least 6 million PBMCs isolated from them. Per sample, at least 6 micrograms of total RNA were extracted. Germline lookup yields CDR1 SGHDT and CDR2 YYEEEE. The CDR3 is 15 amino acids. Trimming at V came to 4 bases and at J to 9 bases, leaving 11 bases not matched to a gene. Points from the study as a whole: There were more naive CD4+ cells and higher diversity in long-lived donors than in aged donors.

The sample comprised blood. This receptor was identified in a woman aged 55-69 years in good health. The V and J genes are TRBV5-6 and TRBJ2-1, with 9 bases fitting TRBD2. CDR3 bases: TGTGCCAGCAGCATAGCGGGAGTTCCTCTGGCTGAGCAGTTCTTC. It encodes CASSIAGVPLAEQFF.